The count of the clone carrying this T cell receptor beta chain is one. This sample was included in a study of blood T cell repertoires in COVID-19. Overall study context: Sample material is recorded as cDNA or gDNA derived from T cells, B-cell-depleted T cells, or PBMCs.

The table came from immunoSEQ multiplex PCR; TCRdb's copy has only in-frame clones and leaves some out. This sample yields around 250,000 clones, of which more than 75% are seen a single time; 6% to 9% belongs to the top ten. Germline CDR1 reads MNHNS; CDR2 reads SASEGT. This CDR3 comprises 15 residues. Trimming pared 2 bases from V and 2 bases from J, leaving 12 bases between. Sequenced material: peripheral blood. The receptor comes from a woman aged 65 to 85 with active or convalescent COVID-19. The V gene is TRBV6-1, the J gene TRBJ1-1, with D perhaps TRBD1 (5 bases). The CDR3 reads CASSERGTSNTEAFF. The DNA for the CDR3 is TGTGCCAGCAGTGAACGGGGGACTTCAAACACTGAAGCTTTCTTT.